The text below deals with one T cell receptor (beta chain). Its antigen is unidentified. V trimming: 5 bases; J trimming: 4 bases; junction bases outside the gene matches: 10. Germline V CDR1 and CDR2: MDHEN, SYDVKM. There are 16 residues in the CDR3. This sample stems from a study of shared clonotypes between healthy human individuals. Turning to the study itself: CD8 memory received one plate per donor, CD8 naive two, CD4 memory three and CD4 naive three. Study outcomes and limitations: Only blood underwent sampling, and tissue repertoires likely differ. Of the naive CD4 clonotypes, about 5% were shared across a handful of donors.

The protocol was immunoSEQ multiplex PCR, while the TCRdb copy is restricted to in-frame clones and leaves out a portion. Of 2 million to 2.5 million clones listed, 95% are singletons. Partitioning of CD4+ cells yielded a CD45RA+ naive subset and a CD45RA-negative memory subset. This chain connects TRBV28 to TRBJ1-5; 8 bases line up with TRBD1. The TCR was taken from a man aged 18 to 35 in good health. What was sequenced was naive CD4+ T cells sorted from blood. The subset was: CD45RA+ positively selected. This CDR3 reads CASSGWDRQSNQPQHF. DNA for the CDR3: TGTGCCAGCAGTGGGTGGGACAGGCAATCTAATCAGCCCCAGCATTTT.